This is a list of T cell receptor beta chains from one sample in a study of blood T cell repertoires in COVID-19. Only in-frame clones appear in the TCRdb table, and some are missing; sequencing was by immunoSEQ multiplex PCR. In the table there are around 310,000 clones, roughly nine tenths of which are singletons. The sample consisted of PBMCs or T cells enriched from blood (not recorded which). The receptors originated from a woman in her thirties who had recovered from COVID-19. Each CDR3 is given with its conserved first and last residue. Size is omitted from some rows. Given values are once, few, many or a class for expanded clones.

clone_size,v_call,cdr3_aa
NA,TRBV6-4,CASSAREGGELFF
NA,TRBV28,CASSLTNQETQYF
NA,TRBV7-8,CASSLIDRDVYGYTF
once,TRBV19,CASTDPGWASSNQPQHF
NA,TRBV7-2,CASSLAGGAWQTYEQYF
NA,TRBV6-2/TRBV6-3,CASSYGTEPGANVLTF
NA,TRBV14,CASSQGGGNQPQHF
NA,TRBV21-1,CASSKVAAGDRNQPQHF
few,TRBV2,CASRHRDRGGNSPLHF
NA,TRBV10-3,CAISGIRNSLYNEQFF
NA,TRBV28,CASSRGTSDSYNEQFF
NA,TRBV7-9,CASSPPGGGVGNTIYF
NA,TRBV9,CASSLQGTNEQYF
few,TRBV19,CASTTRTREATNEKLFF
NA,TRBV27,CASSYNRGTHEQYF
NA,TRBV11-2,CASSLVPGWAGELFF
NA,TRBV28,CASSLVGPASLTGELFF